A single T cell receptor (beta chain) is shown here with its context. The table lists this clonotype with many counts. Its recognized antigen is unknown. No much larger clone is present one base from it, and per-base qualities are unavailable. These data are taken from a study of T cell repertoires in cytomegalovirus infection (dated 2019 in TCRdb). About the study as a whole: The HLA type of each donor mattered for the analysis, because public TCR beta signatures pointed to carriage of CMV infection along with the matching HLA type. The full study reports these points: In both this cohort and an independent cohort of several hundred donors, the cumulative frequency of public TCR beta family members distinguished carriers of CMV infection plus the relevant HLA type. In the ex vivo response, HLA-C-restricted CMV-specific TCR beta clonotypes were dominant, and in two of eight donors the single most frequent clonotype came from this HLA-C-restricted group.

These reads were obtained on an Illumina HiSeq 1500. TCRdb took the public reads, trimmed them with fastp at Q25, ran MiXCR for clone calling and kept in-frame beta chains. Rows are combined by CDR3 protein, so each entry shows the most common genes and DNA. The sample table holds about 680,000 distinct CDR3 sequences, of which roughly 24% were seen once. The ten largest clones add up to under 8.5% of the sample. Sequenced: CD8+ T cells from PBMCs. The sequence was collected from a human donor in good health (CMV status not recorded). Some clones in this sample may be carry-over from other donors' samples.

In nucleotides, the sequence is TGTGCCAGCAGTGTCGAGGGTTACAATGAGCAGTTCTTC. The translation is CASSVEGYNEQFF. The chain couples TRBV28 to TRBJ2-1, with TRBD2 as a weak D call on 5 bases. The CDR3 goes from the cysteine to the phenylalanine over 13 residues. The entry retains the CDR3 DNA only, 39 bases that are in frame from base 1. As encoded in the germline V gene, CDR1 is MDHEN while CDR2 is SYDVKM. Cut back by 5 bases and 4 bases, the V and J ends lie 9 bases apart.